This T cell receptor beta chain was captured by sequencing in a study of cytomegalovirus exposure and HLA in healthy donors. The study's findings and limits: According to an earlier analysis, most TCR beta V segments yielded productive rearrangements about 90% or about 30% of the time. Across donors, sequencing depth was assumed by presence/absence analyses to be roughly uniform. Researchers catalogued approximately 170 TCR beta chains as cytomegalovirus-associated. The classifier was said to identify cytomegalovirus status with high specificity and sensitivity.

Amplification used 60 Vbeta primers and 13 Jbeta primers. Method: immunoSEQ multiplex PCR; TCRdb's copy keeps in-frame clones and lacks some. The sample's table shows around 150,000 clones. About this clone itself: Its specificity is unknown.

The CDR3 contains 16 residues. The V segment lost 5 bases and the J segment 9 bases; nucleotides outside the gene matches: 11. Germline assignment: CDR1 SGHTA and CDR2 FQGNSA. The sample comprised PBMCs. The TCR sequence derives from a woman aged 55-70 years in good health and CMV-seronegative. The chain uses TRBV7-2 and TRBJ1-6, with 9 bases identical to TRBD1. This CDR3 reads CASSLNPGTGRSPLHF. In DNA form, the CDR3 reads TGTGCCAGCAGCCTTAACCCCGGGACAGGGCGTTCACCCCTCCACTTT.